One sample yielded the 3 T cell receptor beta chains listed below, sequenced in a study of blood T cell repertoires in COVID-19 (dated by TCRdb to 2018 to 2021). Library method: the immunoSEQ multiplex PCR assay. TCRdb re-hosts the immuneACCESS table, in-frame sequences only. Its copies lack some clones; in the studies checked, an unresolved V gene accounts for under half of them, and the cause for the rest is not known. Present in this sample are approximately 190,000 clones, about 80% of which were seen just once. In total, the top ten clones hold roughly 6.4% of the sample. The sequencing input was peripheral blood. The receptors originated from a man aged 55 to 70 with acute or convalescent COVID-19.

With regard to this clone: A junction boundary mismatches the germline segment, possibly from a read error. Here the CDR3 reads CAGRQGDPPTEAFF. The CDR3, as DNA: TGTGCCGGCAGACAGGGGGACCCCCCCACTGAAGCTTTCTTT. This chain uses TRBV2 with TRBJ1-1; 9 bases are a match to TRBD1. Germline CDR1 and CDR2: SNHLY and FYNNEI. CDR3 length: 14 amino acids.

The genes are TRBV19 and TRBJ1-1; the D gene is possibly TRBD1 (5 bases). Germline lookup yields CDR1 LNHDA and CDR2 SQIVND (reference sequence). The CDR3 runs 14 residues. V lost 3 bases and J lost 4, with 12 bases in between. In DNA, the CDR3 is TGTGCCAGTAGTATCCCAGGGAGGGGCACTGAAGCTTTCTTT. Amino acid sequence: CASSIPGRGTEAFF.

The chain combines TRBV10-3 with TRBJ2-7; 8 nucleotides match TRBD2. Losses at the gene ends were 3 bases for V and 4 bases for J; bases not matched to a gene: 5. Germline lookup yields CDR1 ENHRY and CDR2 SYGVKD. This CDR3 is built from 14 residues. The CDR3 bases are TGTGCCATCAGTGAATTGGCGGGGGGTTACGAGCAGTACTTC. Its protein product is CAISELAGGYEQYF.